A selection of T cell receptor beta chains follows, all from one sample in a study of naive and memory T cell subsets. TCRdb re-called the UMI-ligation and nested PCR reads with MiXCR, one entry per CDR3 protein. The repertoire holds over 30,000 distinct CDR3 sequences, with roughly 20% as singletons. The source material was effector memory CD4+ T cells from blood. Receptor source: a human donor in good health. CDR3s include the opening cysteine and the closing phenylalanine or tryptophan. D genes are given only for firm matches. Size tells how often a clone was seen (once, few, many) or the class of an expanded clone, and some rows leave it out.

j_call: TRBJ2-2
clone_size: few
v_call: TRBV9
d_call: NA
cdr3_nt: TGTGCCAGCAGCGTACTCGGGAGTTACGGGGAGCTGTTTTTT
cdr3_aa: CASSVLGSYGELFF

j_call: TRBJ1-1
clone_size: few
v_call: TRBV6-1
d_call: NA
cdr3_nt: TGTGCCAGCAGTGAAGCGGGGGGCCACACTGAAGCTTTCTTT
cdr3_aa: CASSEAGGHTEAFF

j_call: TRBJ2-5
clone_size: many
v_call: TRBV6-2/TRBV6-3
d_call: NA
cdr3_nt: TGTGCCAGCAGTTACTTACAGCCAGCGGAGACCCAGTACTTC
cdr3_aa: CASSYLQPAETQYF

j_call: TRBJ1-2
clone_size: NA
v_call: TRBV20-1
d_call: TRBD1
cdr3_nt: TGCAGTGCCGACGACAGGGGGCGCACAAGTGGCTACACCTTC
cdr3_aa: CSADDRGRTSGYTF

j_call: TRBJ1-6
clone_size: few
v_call: TRBV27
d_call: NA
cdr3_nt: TGTGCCAGCAGTCGGGTTGGAGTAGGCTCACCCCTCCACTTT
cdr3_aa: CASSRVGVGSPLHF

j_call: TRBJ1-2
clone_size: many
v_call: TRBV5-4
d_call: TRBD1
cdr3_nt: TGTGCCAGCAGCTCGGGACCAGGGGGGAACAACTATGGCTACACCTTC
cdr3_aa: CASSSGPGGNNYGYTF

j_call: TRBJ2-3
clone_size: few
v_call: TRBV9
d_call: TRBD2
cdr3_nt: TGTGCCAGCAGCGTAGGAGCGGGAGCCTCGGATACGCAGTATTTT
cdr3_aa: CASSVGAGASDTQYF

j_call: TRBJ1-1
clone_size: few
v_call: TRBV28
d_call: NA
cdr3_nt: TGTGCCAGCAGCACCAGGGTCGGCACTGAAGCTTTCTTT
cdr3_aa: CASSTRVGTEAFF

j_call: TRBJ1-5
clone_size: NA
v_call: TRBV7-2
d_call: NA
cdr3_nt: TGTGCCAGCAGCTTGGGGAATACGGGCCAGCCCCAGCATTTT
cdr3_aa: CASSLGNTGQPQHF

j_call: TRBJ2-7
clone_size: few
v_call: TRBV20-1
d_call: NA
cdr3_nt: TGCAGTGCTAGAGATGGCCAGAAGCTCTCCTACGAGCAGTACTTC
cdr3_aa: CSARDGQKLSYEQYF

j_call: TRBJ2-3
clone_size: few
v_call: TRBV5-4
d_call: NA
cdr3_nt: TGTGCCAGCAGCTTAGGGCCAAAGGGGGCAGATACGCAGTATTTT
cdr3_aa: CASSLGPKGADTQYF

j_call: TRBJ2-5
clone_size: NA
v_call: TRBV11-2
d_call: NA
cdr3_nt: TGTGCCAGCAGCTTAGCTGCTTTCTTGGGGTTACGAGAGACCCAGTACTTC
cdr3_aa: CASSLAAFLGLRETQYF

j_call: TRBJ1-1
clone_size: few
v_call: TRBV7-9
d_call: NA
cdr3_nt: TGTGCCAGCAGCTTACGGGGATTCTCTGAAGCTTTCTTT
cdr3_aa: CASSLRGFSEAFF

j_call: TRBJ2-2
clone_size: few
v_call: TRBV28
d_call: NA
cdr3_nt: TGTGCCAGCAGTCCCCCTCAGAACACCGGGGAGCTGTTTTTT
cdr3_aa: CASSPPQNTGELFF

j_call: TRBJ1-2
clone_size: few
v_call: TRBV28
d_call: NA
cdr3_nt: TGTGCCAGCAGTTCAGGACCTACCCTTACCTTC
cdr3_aa: CASSSGPTLTF

j_call: TRBJ2-5
clone_size: medium-sized
v_call: TRBV27
d_call: TRBD1
cdr3_nt: TGTGCCAGCAGTCTCCAGGGGGTTGGAGGGACCCAGTACTTC
cdr3_aa: CASSLQGVGGTQYF

j_call: TRBJ2-3
clone_size: NA
v_call: TRBV7-9
d_call: NA
cdr3_nt: TGTGCCAGCAGTACCCCCCCAGGATCAGGGGTCGCAGATACGCAGTATTTT
cdr3_aa: CASSTPPGSGVADTQYF

j_call: TRBJ1-3
clone_size: few
v_call: TRBV5-4
d_call: NA
cdr3_nt: TGTGCCAGCAGCTTGTACTCTGGAAACACCATATATTTT
cdr3_aa: CASSLYSGNTIYF

j_call: TRBJ1-5
clone_size: few
v_call: TRBV5-3
d_call: NA
cdr3_nt: TGTGCCAGAAGACTTCAGGGGCCTAAGAGGCAGCCCCAGCATTTT
cdr3_aa: CARRLQGPKRQPQHF

j_call: TRBJ1-2
clone_size: many
v_call: TRBV18
d_call: NA
cdr3_nt: TGTGCCAGCTCACCACTAAAGGACAGAGAAGGCTACACCTTC
cdr3_aa: CASSPLKDREGYTF

j_call: TRBJ2-3
clone_size: many
v_call: TRBV18
d_call: NA
cdr3_nt: TGTGCCAGCTCACTTTCCACAGATACGCAGTATTTT
cdr3_aa: CASSLSTDTQYF

j_call: TRBJ1-5
clone_size: many
v_call: TRBV12-3/TRBV12-4
d_call: NA
cdr3_nt: TGTGCCAGCAGCCCGACCACCATGGGGGTAACGCCCCAGCATTTT
cdr3_aa: CASSPTTMGVTPQHF

j_call: TRBJ2-3
clone_size: few
v_call: TRBV15
d_call: TRBD2
cdr3_nt: TGTGCCACCAGACAGGGAAAGAGCGGGAGCCTCCCCAGGTCTTCTACCTCCACAGATACGCAGTATTTT
cdr3_aa: CATRQGKSGSLPRSSTSTDTQYF

j_call: TRBJ1-1
clone_size: NA
v_call: TRBV6-2/TRBV6-3
d_call: NA
cdr3_nt: TGTGCCAGCACCCTCTTAGGCCAGCCTGAAGCTTTCTTT
cdr3_aa: CASTLLGQPEAFF

j_call: TRBJ1-1
clone_size: medium-sized
v_call: TRBV7-2
d_call: NA
cdr3_nt: TGTGCCAGCAGCTTAGCGCCGGGGGCGGCTTTCTTT
cdr3_aa: CASSLAPGAAFF

j_call: TRBJ1-4
clone_size: few
v_call: TRBV11-2
d_call: TRBD1
cdr3_nt: TGTGCCAGCAGCTCCGGGACAGGGGGTGAAAAACTGTTTTTT
cdr3_aa: CASSSGTGGEKLFF

j_call: TRBJ1-6
clone_size: many
v_call: TRBV5-1
d_call: NA
cdr3_nt: TGCGCCAGCAGCTTGGATAACGGTTCACCCCTCCACTTT
cdr3_aa: CASSLDNGSPLHF

j_call: TRBJ2-1
clone_size: few
v_call: TRBV27
d_call: TRBD2
cdr3_nt: TGTGCCAGCAGGCTAGCGGGAGTATATGAGCAGTTCTTC
cdr3_aa: CASRLAGVYEQFF

j_call: TRBJ2-7
clone_size: few
v_call: TRBV28
d_call: TRBD2
cdr3_nt: TGTGCCAGCAGGCCAACCGGACTAGCCTTGACCGAGCAGTACTTC
cdr3_aa: CASRPTGLALTEQYF

j_call: TRBJ2-1
clone_size: NA
v_call: TRBV6-2/TRBV6-3
d_call: NA
cdr3_nt: TGTGCCAGCAGACACCTAGGGTCGAGCTCCTACAATGAGCAGTTCTTC
cdr3_aa: CASRHLGSSSYNEQFF

j_call: TRBJ2-7
clone_size: few
v_call: TRBV6-2/TRBV6-3
d_call: NA
cdr3_nt: TGTGCCAGCAGTTACTCGAGCGCCTACGAGCAGTACTTC
cdr3_aa: CASSYSSAYEQYF

j_call: TRBJ2-7
clone_size: few
v_call: TRBV6-5
d_call: TRBD1
cdr3_nt: TGTGCCAGCAACAAGGACAGGGGGAGGTACGAGCAGTACTTC
cdr3_aa: CASNKDRGRYEQYF

j_call: TRBJ2-2
clone_size: few
v_call: TRBV20-1
d_call: TRBD1
cdr3_nt: TGCAGTGCTAGAGCACAGGGGGAAACCGGGGAGCTGTTTTTT
cdr3_aa: CSARAQGETGELFF

j_call: TRBJ2-1
clone_size: few
v_call: TRBV24-1
d_call: NA
cdr3_nt: TGTGCCACCAGTGACGCGGACTTAAATGAGCAGTTCTTC
cdr3_aa: CATSDADLNEQFF

j_call: TRBJ2-1
clone_size: few
v_call: TRBV24-1
d_call: TRBD2
cdr3_nt: TGTGCCACCAGTGATGGGGTGACTAGCGCGACTGAGTTCTTC
cdr3_aa: CATSDGVTSATEFF

j_call: TRBJ2-3
clone_size: few
v_call: TRBV18
d_call: NA
cdr3_nt: TGTGCCAGCTCACCATCCGGGGATACGCAGTATTTT
cdr3_aa: CASSPSGDTQYF

j_call: TRBJ1-3
clone_size: many
v_call: TRBV7-9
d_call: NA
cdr3_nt: TGTGCCAGCAAGAAGGGAGAGTCTGGAAACACCATATATTTT
cdr3_aa: CASKKGESGNTIYF

j_call: TRBJ2-1
clone_size: NA
v_call: TRBV27
d_call: TRBD2
cdr3_nt: TGTGCCAGCGTCCGAGCGGGAGGCCTTTTCCATGAGCAGTTCTTC
cdr3_aa: CASVRAGGLFHEQFF

j_call: TRBJ2-6
clone_size: few
v_call: TRBV5-5
d_call: NA
cdr3_nt: TGTGCCAGCAGCTTAATGGACCCGGGAGCCGGGGCCAATGTCCTGACTTTC
cdr3_aa: CASSLMDPGAGANVLTF

j_call: TRBJ2-7
clone_size: few
v_call: TRBV19
d_call: TRBD1
cdr3_nt: TGTGCCAGTAGTATAGCACCCGGGACAGGAGGCGAGCAGTACTTC
cdr3_aa: CASSIAPGTGGEQYF

j_call: TRBJ2-5
clone_size: NA
v_call: TRBV30
d_call: NA
cdr3_nt: TGTGCCTGGGAACTTAGTCGGGAGACCCAGTACTTC
cdr3_aa: CAWELSRETQYF

j_call: TRBJ2-1
clone_size: NA
v_call: TRBV28
d_call: TRBD2
cdr3_nt: TGTGCCAGCAGTGGATCGGCAGTAGCGGGAGGGCCTCTTGAGCAGTTCTTC
cdr3_aa: CASSGSAVAGGPLEQFF